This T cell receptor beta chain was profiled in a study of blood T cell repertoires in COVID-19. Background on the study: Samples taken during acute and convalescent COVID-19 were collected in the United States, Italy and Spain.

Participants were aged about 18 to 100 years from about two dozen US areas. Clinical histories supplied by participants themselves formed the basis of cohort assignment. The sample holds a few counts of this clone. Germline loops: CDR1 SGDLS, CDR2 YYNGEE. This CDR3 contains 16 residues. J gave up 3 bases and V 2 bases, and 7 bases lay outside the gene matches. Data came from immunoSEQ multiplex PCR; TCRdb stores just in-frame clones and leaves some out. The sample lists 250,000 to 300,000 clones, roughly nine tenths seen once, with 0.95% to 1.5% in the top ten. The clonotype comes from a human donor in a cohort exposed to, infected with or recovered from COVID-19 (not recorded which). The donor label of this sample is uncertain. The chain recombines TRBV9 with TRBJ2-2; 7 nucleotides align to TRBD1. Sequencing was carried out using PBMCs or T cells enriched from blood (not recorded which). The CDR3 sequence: CASSVATGADTGELFF. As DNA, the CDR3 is TGTGCCAGCAGCGTCGCCACAGGGGCCGACACCGGGGAGCTGTTTTTT.